This T cell receptor (beta chain) was sequenced during a study of cytomegalovirus exposure and HLA in healthy donors. Broader study findings: Among TCR beta chains, those listed as cytomegalovirus-associated numbered under 200. A later analysis showed TCR association rates differing by HLA locus, peaking at DRB1 and lowest at HLA-C. In an earlier analysis, in 540 or so donors, most V segments appeared productive either ~87% or ~30% of the time. A cluster of highly shared sequence variants was likely a sequencing artifact.

In the case of this clone: Antigen specificity is unknown.

PCR employed 60 Vbeta and 13 Jbeta primers. Repertoires were generated with immunoSEQ multiplex PCR, while TCRdb's copy carries only in-frame clones and drops some. The table lists some 180,000 clones, 65% to 80% of them singletons. Germline V CDR1 and CDR2: MRHNA, SNTAGT. The CDR3 is 15 amino acids. V dropped 5 bases and J dropped 6 bases, with 17 bases sitting between them. The sequenced sample consisted of PBMCs. This TCR came from a woman under 40 in good health and CMV-seropositive. The chain recombines TRBV6-4 with TRBJ2-1, with a weak D call TRBD1 (6 bases). The CDR3 nucleotides read TGTGCCAGCAGTCTATACGGACAGTCCAGCAATGAGCAGTTCTTC. Amino acid sequence: CASSLYGQSSNEQFF.